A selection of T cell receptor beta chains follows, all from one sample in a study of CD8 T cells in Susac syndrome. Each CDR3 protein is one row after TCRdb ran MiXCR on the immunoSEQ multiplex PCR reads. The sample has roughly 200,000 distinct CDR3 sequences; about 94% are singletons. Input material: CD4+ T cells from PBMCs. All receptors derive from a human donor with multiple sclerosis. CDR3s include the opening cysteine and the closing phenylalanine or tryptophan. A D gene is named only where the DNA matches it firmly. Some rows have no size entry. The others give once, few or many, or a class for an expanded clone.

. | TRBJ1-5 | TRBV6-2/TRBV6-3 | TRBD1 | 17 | CASSYTTDRGGNQPQHF | TGTGCCAGCAGTTACACCACGGACAGGGGAGGCAATCAGCCCCAGCATTTT
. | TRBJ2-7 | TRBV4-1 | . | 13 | CASSQAREYEQYF | TGCGCCAGCAGCCAAGCACGAGAGTACGAGCAGTACTTC
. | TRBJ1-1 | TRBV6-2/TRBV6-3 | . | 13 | CASSYEGRTEAFF | TGTGCCAGCAGTTACGAGGGGCGCACTGAAGCTTTCTTT
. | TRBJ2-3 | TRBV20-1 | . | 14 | CSAGPRGHPDTQYF | TGCAGTGCGGGACCGCGGGGCCATCCAGATACGCAGTATTTT
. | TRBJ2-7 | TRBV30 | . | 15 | CAWSPRGGRTYEQYF | TGTGCCTGGTCCCCAAGAGGGGGGAGAACCTACGAGCAGTACTTC
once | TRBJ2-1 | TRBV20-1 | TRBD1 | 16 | CSADDRGPDSYNEQFF | TGCAGTGCGGATGACAGGGGACCTGACTCCTACAATGAGCAGTTCTTC
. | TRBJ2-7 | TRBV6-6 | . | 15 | CASSWGSRTSYEQYF | TGTGCCAGCAGTTGGGGGTCGAGGACGTCCTACGAGCAGTACTTC
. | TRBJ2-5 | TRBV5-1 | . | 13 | CASSDWEQETQYF | TGCGCCAGCAGCGACTGGGAGCAAGAGACCCAGTACTTC
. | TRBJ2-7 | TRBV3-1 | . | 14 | CASSQSTGAYEQYF | TGTGCCAGCAGCCAATCGACAGGTGCCTACGAGCAGTACTTC
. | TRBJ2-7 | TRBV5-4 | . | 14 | CASSLPGEFYEQYF | TGTGCCAGCAGCTTGCCAGGAGAATTCTACGAGCAGTACTTC
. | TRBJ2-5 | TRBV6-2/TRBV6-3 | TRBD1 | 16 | CASSRPSTGRQETQYF | TGTGCCAGCAGTAGGCCCTCGACAGGGCGCCAAGAGACCCAGTACTTC
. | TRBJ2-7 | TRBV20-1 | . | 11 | CSADSYNEQYF | TGCAGTGCTGACTCGTACAACGAGCAGTACTTC
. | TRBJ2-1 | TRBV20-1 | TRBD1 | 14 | CSAEDRGRGSEQFF | TGCAGTGCTGAGGACAGGGGGCGAGGGAGTGAGCAGTTCTTC
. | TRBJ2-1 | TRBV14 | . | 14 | CASSQPGVYNEQFF | TGTGCCAGCAGCCAGCCGGGCGTCTACAATGAGCAGTTCTTC
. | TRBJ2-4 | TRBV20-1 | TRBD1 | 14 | CSASQGKWGNIQYF | TGCAGTGCTTCACAGGGGAAGTGGGGAAACATTCAGTACTTC
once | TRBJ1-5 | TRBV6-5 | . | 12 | CASGGGNQPQHF | TGTGCCAGCGGGGGAGGGAATCAGCCCCAGCATTTT
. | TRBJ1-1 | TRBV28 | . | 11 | CASSGRNEAFF | TGTGCCAGCAGTGGTCGTAATGAAGCTTTCTTT
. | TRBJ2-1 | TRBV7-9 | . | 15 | CASSLRISSYNEQFF | TGTGCCAGCAGCTTGAGGATTAGCTCCTACAATGAGCAGTTCTTC
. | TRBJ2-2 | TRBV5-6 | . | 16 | CASRSIADANTGELFF | TGTGCCAGCAGGAGTATAGCGGACGCGAACACCGGGGAGCTGTTTTTT
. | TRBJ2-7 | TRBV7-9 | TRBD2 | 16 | CASSLTGPERGDEQYF | TGTGCCAGCAGCTTAACGGGTCCCGAGCGGGGAGACGAGCAGTACTTC
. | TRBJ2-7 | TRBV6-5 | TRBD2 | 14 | CASRVRLADYEQYF | TGTGCCAGCAGAGTAAGACTAGCGGATTACGAGCAGTACTTC